This T cell receptor (beta chain) was obtained from a study of breast tumors, draining lymph nodes, adjacent tissues. Findings and limits, study-wide: Tumor TCR diversity was below lymph nodes but above nontumor tissue. Data fit most tumor T cells coming from lymph node, expanding in tumor. Tumor T cell lymph node origin was a supported hypothesis, not proven.

The lymph nodes were axillary draining lymph nodes from breast cancer patients. V lost 5 bases to trimming and J lost 6 bases; unmatched junction nucleotides: 9. The CDR3 contains 14 residues. CDR1 and CDR2 (germline): SEHNR, FQNEAQ (reference sequence). This clonotype has a count of ten or more. What it recognizes is unknown. TCRdb used MiXCR to reprocess the multiplex PCR reads, holding one entry per CDR3 protein. The sample yields about 220,000 distinct CDR3 sequences, nearly 35% seen once. The material sequenced was axillary lymph node tissue. The J gene is TRBJ2-7, the V gene TRBV7-9; 8 bases agree with TRBD1. The receptor was isolated from a female donor with breast cancer. Some clones in this sample may be carry-over from other donors' samples. The chain's CDR3 is CASSLTRTGTEQYF. CDR3 nucleotides: TGTGCCAGCAGCCTGACCAGGACAGGGACCGAGCAGTACTTC.